This T cell receptor beta chain was observed in a study of identical twins. One entry per CDR3 protein results from TCRdb running MiXCR on the 5' RACE reads. The table has under 1 million distinct CDR3 sequences, approximately 13% seen once. Germline V gene lookup returns CDR1 SGHKS and CDR2 YYEKEE (reference sequence). The CDR3 length is 16 residues. After removal of 0 bases from V and 9 bases from J, the junction contained 7 bases not matched to a gene. Comments on this clonotype: Antigen: not known.

Findings and limits, study-wide: Out-of-frame alpha sequences common to twins exhibited an excess of low generation probability.

Healthy Caucasians alone served as donors. The sample was also linked to a second study, of yellow fever vaccine responses in identical twins.

The chain combines TRBV5-5 with TRBJ2-1; 12 bases fit TRBD1. Material for sequencing was PBMCs. This TCR derives from a woman aged 18-30 years in good health. The CDR3 reads CASSLGDRGRITEQFF. The CDR3, as DNA: TGTGCCAGCAGCTTGGGGGACAGGGGGCGCATCACTGAGCAGTTCTTC.